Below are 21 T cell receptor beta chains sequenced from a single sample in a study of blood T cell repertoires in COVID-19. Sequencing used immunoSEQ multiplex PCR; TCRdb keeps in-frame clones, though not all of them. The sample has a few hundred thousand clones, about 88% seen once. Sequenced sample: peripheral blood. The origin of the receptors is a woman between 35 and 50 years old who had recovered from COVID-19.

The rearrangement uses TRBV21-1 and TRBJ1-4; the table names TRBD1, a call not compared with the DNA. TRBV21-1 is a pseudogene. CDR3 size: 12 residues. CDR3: CASPRGRKKLFF. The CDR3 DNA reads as TGTGCCAGCCCCAGGGGGCGCAAAAAACTGTTTTTT.

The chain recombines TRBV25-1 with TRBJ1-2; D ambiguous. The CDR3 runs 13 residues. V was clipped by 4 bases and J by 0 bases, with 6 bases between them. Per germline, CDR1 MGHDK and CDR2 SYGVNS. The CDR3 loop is CASSVDTNYGYTF. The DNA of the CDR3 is TGTGCCAGCAGTGTTGACACTAACTATGGCTACACCTTC.

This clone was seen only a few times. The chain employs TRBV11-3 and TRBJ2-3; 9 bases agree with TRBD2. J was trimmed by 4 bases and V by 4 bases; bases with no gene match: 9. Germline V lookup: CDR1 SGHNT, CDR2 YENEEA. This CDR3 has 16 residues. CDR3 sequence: CASSSNSGREADTQYF. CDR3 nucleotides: TGTGCCAGCAGCTCCAATAGCGGGAGAGAGGCAGATACGCAGTATTTT.

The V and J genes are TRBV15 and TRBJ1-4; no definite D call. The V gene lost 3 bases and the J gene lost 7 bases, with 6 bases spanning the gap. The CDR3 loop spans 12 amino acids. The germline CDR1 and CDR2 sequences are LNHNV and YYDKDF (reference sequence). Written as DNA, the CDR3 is TGTGCCACCAGCAGGGCGGTTGAAAAACTGTTTTTT. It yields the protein CATSRAVEKLFF. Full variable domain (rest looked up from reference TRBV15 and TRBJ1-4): DAMVIQNPRYQVTQFGKPVTLSCSQTLNHNVMYWYQQKSSQAPKLLFHYYDKDFNNEADTPDNFQSRRPNTSFCFLDIRSPGLGDTAMYLCATSRAVEKLFFGSGTQLSVL.

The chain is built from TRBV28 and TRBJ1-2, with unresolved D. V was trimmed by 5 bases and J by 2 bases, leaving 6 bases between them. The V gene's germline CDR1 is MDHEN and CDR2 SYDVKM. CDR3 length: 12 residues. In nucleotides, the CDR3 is TGTGCCAGCAGTCCAAGCAACTATGGCTACACCTTC. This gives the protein CASSPSNYGYTF.

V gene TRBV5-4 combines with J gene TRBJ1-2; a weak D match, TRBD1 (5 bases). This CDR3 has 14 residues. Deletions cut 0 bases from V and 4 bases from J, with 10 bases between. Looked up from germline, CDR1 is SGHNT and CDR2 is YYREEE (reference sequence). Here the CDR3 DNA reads TGTGCCAGCAGCTTGGAAGGGGTTCGCTATGGCTACACCTTC. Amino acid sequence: CASSLEGVRYGYTF.

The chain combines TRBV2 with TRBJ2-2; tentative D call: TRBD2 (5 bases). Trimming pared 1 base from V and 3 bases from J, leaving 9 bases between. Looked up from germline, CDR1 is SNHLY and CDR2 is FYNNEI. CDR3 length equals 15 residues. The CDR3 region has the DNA TGTGCCAGCAGTGAAGAGCGGCTCCACACCGGGGAGCTGTTTTTT. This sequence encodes CASSEERLHTGELFF.

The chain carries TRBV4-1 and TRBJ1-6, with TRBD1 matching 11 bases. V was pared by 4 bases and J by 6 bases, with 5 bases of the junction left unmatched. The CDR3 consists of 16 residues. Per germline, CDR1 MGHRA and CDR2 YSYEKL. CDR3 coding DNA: TGCGCCAGCAGCCGAGCCGGGACAGGGGGTAATTCACCCCTCCACTTT. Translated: CASSRAGTGGNSPLHF.

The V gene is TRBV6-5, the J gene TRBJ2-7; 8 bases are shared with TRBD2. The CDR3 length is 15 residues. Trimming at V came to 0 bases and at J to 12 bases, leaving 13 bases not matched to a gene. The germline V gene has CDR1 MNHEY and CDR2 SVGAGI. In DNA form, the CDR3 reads TGTGCCAGCAGTTACTCTGTAGCGGGGTTGGATAGGGCGTACTTC. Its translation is CASSYSVAGLDRAYF.

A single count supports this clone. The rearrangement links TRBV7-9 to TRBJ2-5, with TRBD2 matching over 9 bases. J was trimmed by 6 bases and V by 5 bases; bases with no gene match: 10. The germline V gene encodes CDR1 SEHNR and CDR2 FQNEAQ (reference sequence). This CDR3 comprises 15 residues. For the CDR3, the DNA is TGTGCCAGCAGCCCTCGGCGCGGGGGGGCAAAGACCCAGTACTTC. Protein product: CASSPRRGGAKTQYF.

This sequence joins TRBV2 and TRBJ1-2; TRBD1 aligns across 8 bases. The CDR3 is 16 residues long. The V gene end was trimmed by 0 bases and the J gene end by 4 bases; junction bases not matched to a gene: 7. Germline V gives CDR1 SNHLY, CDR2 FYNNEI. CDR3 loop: CASSEAGTGSFYGYTF. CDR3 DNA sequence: TGTGCCAGCAGTGAAGCCGGGACAGGATCTTTCTATGGCTACACCTTC. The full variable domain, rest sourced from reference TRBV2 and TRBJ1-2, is EPEVTQTPSHQVTQMGQEVILRCVPISNHLYFYWYRQILGQKVEFLVSFYNNEISEKSEIFDDQFSVERPDGSNFTLKIRSTKLEDSAMYFCASSEAGTGSFYGYTFGSGTRLTVV.

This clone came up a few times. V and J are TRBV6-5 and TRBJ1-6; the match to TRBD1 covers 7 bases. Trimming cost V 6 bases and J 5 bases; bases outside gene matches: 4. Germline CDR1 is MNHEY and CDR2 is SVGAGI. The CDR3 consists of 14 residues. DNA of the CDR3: TGTGCCAGCAGCCAGACAGGGAATAATTCACCCCTCCACTTT. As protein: CASSQTGNNSPLHF.

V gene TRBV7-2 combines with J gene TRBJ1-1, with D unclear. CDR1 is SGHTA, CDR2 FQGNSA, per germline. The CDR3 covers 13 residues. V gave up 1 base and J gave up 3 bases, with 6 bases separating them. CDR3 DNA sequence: TGTGCCAGCAGCTTAGACAGCTACACTGAAGCTTTCTTT. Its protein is CASSLDSYTEAFF.

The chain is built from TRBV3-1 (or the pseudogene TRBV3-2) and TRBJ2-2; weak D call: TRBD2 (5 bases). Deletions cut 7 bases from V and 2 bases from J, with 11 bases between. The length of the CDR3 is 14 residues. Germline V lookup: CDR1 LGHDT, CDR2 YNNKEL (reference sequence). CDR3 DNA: TGTGCCAGCATAGAGGGAGAAAACACCGGGGAGCTGTTTTTT. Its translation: CASIEGENTGELFF.

The CDR3 DNA reads TGTGCCAGCAGTTTATCGGGACTAGCGAACAATGAGCAGTTCTTC. It codes for CASSLSGLANNEQFF. This chain joins TRBV28 and TRBJ2-1; 10 bases map to TRBD2. V shed 1 base and J 5 bases; nucleotides not matched to a gene: 2. The CDR3 runs 15 residues. CDR1 and CDR2 from the germline V gene are MDHEN and SYDVKM.

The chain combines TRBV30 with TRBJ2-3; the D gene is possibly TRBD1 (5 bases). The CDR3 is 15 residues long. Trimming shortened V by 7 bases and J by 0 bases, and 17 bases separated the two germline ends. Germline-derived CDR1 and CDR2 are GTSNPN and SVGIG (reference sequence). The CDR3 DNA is TGTGCCTTCACTGGGGCAGCCGCTAGCACAGATACGCAGTATTTT. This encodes CAFTGAAASTDTQYF.

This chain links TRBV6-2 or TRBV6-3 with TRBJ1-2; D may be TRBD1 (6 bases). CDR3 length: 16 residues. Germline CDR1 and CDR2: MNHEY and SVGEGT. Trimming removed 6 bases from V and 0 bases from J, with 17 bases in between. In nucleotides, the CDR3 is TGTGCCAGCAGCCCCGAGGACAGATCCGCTAACTATGGCTACACCTTC. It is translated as CASSPEDRSANYGYTF.

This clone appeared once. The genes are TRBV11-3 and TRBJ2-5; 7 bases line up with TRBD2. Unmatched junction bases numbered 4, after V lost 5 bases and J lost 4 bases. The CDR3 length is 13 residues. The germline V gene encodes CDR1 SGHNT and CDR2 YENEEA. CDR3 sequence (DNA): TGTGCCAGCAGCGTCGGGACTACAGAGACCCAGTACTTC. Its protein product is CASSVGTTETQYF.

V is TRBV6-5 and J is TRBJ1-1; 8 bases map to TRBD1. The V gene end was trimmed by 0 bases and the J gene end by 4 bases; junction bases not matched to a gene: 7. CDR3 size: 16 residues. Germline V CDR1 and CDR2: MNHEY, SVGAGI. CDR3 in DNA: TGTGCCAGCAGTTACTCCCGGACAGGGTATAGCACTGAAGCTTTCTTT. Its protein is CASSYSRTGYSTEAFF.

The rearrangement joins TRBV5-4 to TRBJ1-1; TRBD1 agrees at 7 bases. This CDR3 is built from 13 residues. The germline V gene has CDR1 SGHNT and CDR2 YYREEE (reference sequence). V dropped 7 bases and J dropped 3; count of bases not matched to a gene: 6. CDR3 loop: CASRPDRDTEAFF. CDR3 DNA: TGTGCCAGCCGCCCAGACAGGGACACTGAAGCTTTCTTT.

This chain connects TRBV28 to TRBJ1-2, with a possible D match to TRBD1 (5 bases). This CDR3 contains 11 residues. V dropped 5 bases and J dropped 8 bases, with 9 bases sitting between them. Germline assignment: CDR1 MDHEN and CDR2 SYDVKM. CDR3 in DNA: TGTGCCAGCAGTATTGGGGGGGGCTACACCTTC. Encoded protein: CASSIGGGYTF.